This T cell receptor beta chain is from a study of Tregs in tolerant kidney transplant recipients (dated by TCRdb to the late 2010s). In terms of the full investigation: Before combined kidney and bone marrow transplantation, this study identified donor-specific regulatory T cells using TCRbeta sequencing and then followed those same cells after transplant.

The time point label, read with the paper, signifies: 6 months after combined kidney and bone marrow transplant. The transplants used related donors along with nonmyeloablative bone marrow transplantation, and in the human trials mixed chimerism was transient. Thawed PBMCs were FACS-sorted into unstimulated Tregs (CD4+CD25+CD127-), CD4+ non-Tregs (CD4+CD25-), CD4 cells and CD8 cells. A few combined kidney and bone marrow transplant recipients from the ITN036ST trial were included as patients, and samples were available only from these trial subjects. Healthy control blood was processed to PBMCs with a Ficoll density gradient and then cryopreserved, whereas patient PBMCs were collected both before and after transplant. For TCRbeta CDR3 sequencing, genomic DNA from the sorted cells was extracted using the QIAGEN DNeasy Blood and Tissue Kit. Through immunoSEQ, high-throughput TCRbeta CDR3 sequencing was done commercially, including PCR amplification with internal controls and bias correction. The authors' analysis ran thus. Unique productive TCRbeta sequences were defined by CDR3 nucleotide sequence where primers matched, and otherwise by CDR3 amino acid sequence together with Vbeta and Jbeta genes. Sorting error was corrected by removing sequences shared between sorted populations at a frequency ratio of 2:1 or less, and the remaining shared sequences were assigned to the higher population. Sequences were defined as donor-reactive when expanded at least 5-fold in CFSE-low cells versus unstimulated cells and present at a frequency of at least 0.01% in CFSE-low cells. Jensen-Shannon divergence calculated on the top 100 TCRbeta sequences ranked by frequency was used to measure repertoire divergence. For samples with multiple sequencing runs, sorting error was corrected in each run separately before the runs were combined. What TCRdb holds here is the immuneACCESS table cut down to in-frame rearrangements. Part of the clones is not present; checked against another copy, under half of the missing clones reflect an unresolved V gene, and the others are unexplained. V and J calls and clone size are copied from that table; D and trimming were computed from the DNA. This sample's records show about 6,300 clones. The ten largest account for 5.5% to 6.5% of the sample.

To note about this clone: It has no known antigen specificity. Read sequence stops 3 residues before the CDR3 end, and the germline J gene provides the missing end.

The paper as a whole reports these results and caveats: For some patients the PCR primers changed over time, which made it impossible to compare the samples from those patients at the nucleotide level. Because the study included only a small number of patients, the results must be confirmed in larger populations and under other immunosuppression protocols. The most biologically relevant and donor-specific TCRbeta repertoire appeared to be identified by expanding Tregs with activated donor B cells. Donor-specific Treg expansion exceeded global Treg expansion in tolerant patients, suggesting antigen-driven rather than nonspecific expansion. Biological reproducibility was not examined directly, but technical replication error appeared to be minimal.

Based on the germline V gene (reference sequence), the CDR1 and CDR2 sequences are LNHDA and SQIVND. V was cut back by 5 bases and J by 7 bases, leaving a gap of 20 bases between them. Its CDR3 holds 15 amino acids, cysteine through phenylalanine. The 36 bases shown cover part of the CDR3, and their frame starts at base 1. The rearrangement joined TRBV19 to TRBJ2-5; the D region may be TRBD1 or TRBD2, each matching 5 bases equally. The sample here was CD4+ T cells from blood (PBMCs), taken 6 months after the transplant. The receptor's source is a human patient who received a combined kidney and bone marrow transplant. After a transplant, certain T cells may trace back to the graft donor. CDR3 DNA (partial): TGTGCCAGTAGTGGGGCCCGATTGGGAGAGGGGACC. Its product reads: CASSGARLGEGT. In full, the CDR3 reads CASSGARLGEGTQYF.